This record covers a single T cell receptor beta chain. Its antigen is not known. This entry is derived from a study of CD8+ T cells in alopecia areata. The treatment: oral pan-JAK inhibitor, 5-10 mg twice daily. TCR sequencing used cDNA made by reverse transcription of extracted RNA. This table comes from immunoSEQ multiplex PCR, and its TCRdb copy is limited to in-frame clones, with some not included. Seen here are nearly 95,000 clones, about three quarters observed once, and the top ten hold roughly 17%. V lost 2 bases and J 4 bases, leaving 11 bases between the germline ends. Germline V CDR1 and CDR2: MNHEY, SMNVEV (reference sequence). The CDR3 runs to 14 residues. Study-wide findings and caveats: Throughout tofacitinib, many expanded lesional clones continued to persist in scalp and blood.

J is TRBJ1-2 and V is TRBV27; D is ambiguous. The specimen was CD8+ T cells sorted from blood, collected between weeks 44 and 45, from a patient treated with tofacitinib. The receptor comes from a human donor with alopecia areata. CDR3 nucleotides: TGTGCCAGCAGTTTAAAGGGCTGGGTCTATGGCTACACCTTC. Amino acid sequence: CASSLKGWVYGYTF.